This T cell receptor (beta chain) is drawn from a study of T cell repertoires in cytomegalovirus infection. Study observations and caveats: Ex vivo, HLA-C-restricted CMV-specific TCR beta clonotypes prevailed over the rest of the response.

Each CDR3 protein is one row after TCRdb ran MiXCR on the reads. The data hold more than 350,000 distinct CDR3 sequences, with 31% observed a single time. A remark on this clonotype: Its specificity is not known.

The CDR3 has 15 residues. Trimming took 5 bases from V and 0 from J, leaving 12 bases between them. CDR1 and CDR2 (germline): SGHTA, FQGNSA. The genes are TRBV7-2 and TRBJ2-3, with a weak D call TRBD1 (6 bases). The sequence derives from a human donor in good health (CMV status not recorded). Some clones in this sample may be carry-over from other donors' samples. The sequencing sample was made of PBMCs. The CDR3, as DNA: TGTGCCAGCAGCAGGACAGCGATTAGCACAGATACGCAGTATTTT. It translates to CASSRTAISTDTQYF. Filled out from reference TRBV7-2 and TRBJ2-3, the complete variable domain reads GAGVSQSPSNKVTEKGKDVELRCDPISGHTALYWYRQSLGQGLEFLIYFQGNSAPDKSGLPSDRFSAERTGGSVSTLTIQRTQQEDSAVYLCASSRTAISTDTQYFGPGTRLTVL.